This entry lists 27 T cell receptor beta chains sequenced from one sample in a study of cytomegalovirus exposure and HLA in healthy donors. With 60 Vbeta and 13 Jbeta primers, the PCR was carried out. TCRdb's table, derived via immunoSEQ multiplex PCR, lists solely in-frame clones and lacks some. The table records 80,000 or so clones, under 80% of them present only once. Sequences were obtained from PBMCs. The receptors stem from a male donor in good health and CMV-seropositive.

The genes are TRBV30 and TRBJ2-7, with TRBD1 matching over 9 bases. The CDR3 consists of 16 residues. J lost 3 bases, V lost 4 bases, and 13 bases had no gene match. CDR1 is GTSNPN and CDR2 is SVGIG in the germline V gene (reference sequence). CDR3 coding DNA: TGTGCCTGGACCCCTCAGGGACAGGGCCCTTACTACGAGCAGTACTTC. Amino acid sequence: CAWTPQGQGPYYEQYF. The full variable domain, with the rest looked up from reference TRBV30 and TRBJ2-7, is SQTIHQWPATLVQPVGSPLSLECTVEGTSNPNLYWYRQAAGRGLQLLFYSVGIGQISSEVPQNLSASRPQDRQFILSSKKLLLSDSGFYLCAWTPQGQGPYYEQYFGPGTRLTVT.

This clone occurred once. The chain recombines TRBV5-1 with TRBJ2-1; 11 bases are shared with TRBD2. The CDR3 has 15 amino acids. The germline gives CDR1 SGHRS, CDR2 YFSETQ. With 6 bases clipped from V and 9 bases from J, the junction kept 11 bases outside the gene matches. CDR3 sequence: CASTLVAGGHIEQFF. The CDR3 nucleotides read TGCGCCAGCACCCTAGTAGCGGGGGGGCATATTGAGCAGTTCTTC.

The V call is TRBV27, the J call TRBJ2-5, with 8 bases aligning to TRBD1. Losses at the gene ends were 5 bases for V and 3 bases for J; bases not matched to a gene: 2. Looked up from germline, CDR1 is MNHEY and CDR2 is SMNVEV (reference sequence). The CDR3 is 13 residues long. The CDR3 loop is CASSVDREETQYF. Here the CDR3 DNA reads TGTGCCAGCAGTGTGGACAGGGAAGAGACCCAGTACTTC.

The rearrangement uses TRBV7-3 and TRBJ2-5; 10 nucleotides line up with TRBD2. The germline V gene encodes CDR1 SGHTA and CDR2 FQGTGA. This CDR3 spans 19 amino acids. J lost 1 base, V lost 0 bases, and 11 bases had no gene match. The CDR3 sequence is CASSLTSSGGVNLQETQYF. The CDR3 DNA is TGTGCCAGCAGCTTAACATCTAGCGGGGGAGTGAACCTCCAAGAGACCCAGTACTTC.

The chain employs TRBV5-4 and TRBJ2-1, with 8 bases identical to TRBD2. V lost 9 bases to trimming and J lost 5 bases; unmatched junction nucleotides: 10. Germline V gene data show CDR1 as SGHNT and CDR2 as YYREEE (reference sequence). CDR3 length: 14 amino acids. The CDR3 is CATTNSGIHNEQFF. For the CDR3, the DNA is TGTGCCACCACAAATAGCGGGATCCACAATGAGCAGTTCTTC.

The chain combines TRBV2 with TRBJ2-7, with 8 positions matching TRBD1. The J segment lost 4 bases and the V segment lost 6 bases, leaving 11 bases of the junction unmatched. Looked up from germline, CDR1 is SNHLY and CDR2 is FYNNEI. The CDR3 is made up of 15 amino acids. The CDR3: CASRNRAGGLYEQYF. The CDR3 DNA reads as TGTGCCAGCAGGAACCGGGCAGGGGGCTTGTACGAGCAGTACTTC. Variable domain in full (rest from reference TRBV2 and TRBJ2-7): EPEVTQTPSHQVTQMGQEVILRCVPISNHLYFYWYRQILGQKVEFLVSFYNNEISEKSEIFDDQFSVERPDGSNFTLKIRSTKLEDSAMYFCASRNRAGGLYEQYFGPGTRLTVT.

This chain connects TRBV6-1 to TRBJ1-5; 7 bases match TRBD1. Germline V gene lookup returns CDR1 MNHNS and CDR2 SASEGT. With 3 bases clipped from V and 3 bases from J, the junction kept 5 bases outside the gene matches. This CDR3 is built from 15 residues. Written as DNA, the CDR3 is TGTGCCAGCAGTGATGGGACAGTAACCAATCAGCCCCAGCATTTT. As protein: CASSDGTVTNQPQHF.

The J gene is TRBJ1-2, the V gene TRBV7-3; D remains unclear. The ends were cut back, 2 bases at V and 2 bases at J, with 12 bases in the middle. Germline V gene sequence: CDR1 SGHTA, CDR2 FQGTGA. This CDR3 contains 15 residues. The CDR3: CASSLSSTGNYGYTF. CDR3 sequence (DNA): TGTGCCAGCAGCTTATCATCTACGGGGAACTATGGCTACACCTTC.

The sample holds a few counts of this clone. This chain connects TRBV6-1 to TRBJ1-3, with 9 bases that match TRBD1. Germline CDR1 is MNHNS and CDR2 is SASEGT. The V segment lost 5 bases and the J segment 4 bases; nucleotides outside the gene matches: 6. The CDR3 runs 15 residues. CDR3 loop: CASSKDRGTGNTIYF. In DNA form, the CDR3 reads TGTGCCAGCAGTAAAGACAGGGGGACCGGAAACACCATATATTTT.

A single count supports this clone. The V gene is TRBV19, the J gene TRBJ2-3; the match to TRBD2 covers 8 bases. With V trimmed by 7 bases and J by 3 bases, 9 bases remained unmatched. The CDR3 has 15 amino acids. Germline V lookup: CDR1 LNHDA, CDR2 SQIVND (reference sequence). The CDR3 DNA reads TGTGCCAGTACCAGGGCGGGAGGATCTACAGATACGCAGTATTTT. Translated: CASTRAGGSTDTQYF. Together with reference TRBV19 and TRBJ2-3, the CDR3 gives the full variable domain: DGGITQSPKYLFRKEGQNVTLSCEQNLNHDAMYWYRQDPGQGLRLIYYSQIVNDFQKGDIAEGYSVSREKKESFPLTVTSAQKNPTAFYLCASTRAGGSTDTQYFGPGTRLTVL.

The chain uses TRBV28 and TRBJ2-3, with 8 nucleotides matching TRBD1. The CDR3 is made up of 15 amino acids. The V gene end was trimmed by 5 bases and the J gene end by 3 bases; junction bases not matched to a gene: 7. CDR1 is MDHEN and CDR2 is SYDVKM in the germline V gene. The CDR3 bases are TGTGCCAGCAGTCAAAGGACAGGGCAGACAGATACGCAGTATTTT. Its translation: CASSQRTGQTDTQYF.

The gene calls are TRBV27 and TRBJ2-1; a weak D match, TRBD1 (5 bases). This CDR3 has 14 residues. V lost 4 bases and J lost 4, with 11 bases in between. The germline CDR1 and CDR2 sequences are MNHEY and SMNVEV (reference sequence). Here the CDR3 DNA reads TGTGCCAGCAGTTCCGGTGGGGCTTACAATGAGCAGTTCTTC. It encodes CASSSGGAYNEQFF.

The chain is built from TRBV4-3 and TRBJ2-5; 7 bases match TRBD2. Germline loops: CDR1 LGHNA, CDR2 YSLEER. J lost 5 bases, V lost 0 bases, and 6 bases had no gene match. This CDR3 has 15 residues. Here the CDR3 reads CASSQDLGDYETQYF. CDR3 sequence (DNA): TGCGCCAGCAGCCAAGATTTAGGGGACTACGAGACCCAGTACTTC.

The rearrangement joins TRBV19 to TRBJ2-5; unclear D gene. The closer fit of TRBJ2-7 to the DNA end suggests the J call may be wrong. The CDR3 extends over 11 amino acids. The germline CDR1 and CDR2 sequences are LNHDA and SQIVND (reference sequence). The CDR3 DNA sequence: TGTGCCAGTAGTATTAAGTACGAGCAGTACTTC. As protein: CASSIKYEQYF.

This chain connects TRBV5-4 to TRBJ2-1; D is perhaps TRBD2 (5 bases). The CDR3 loop spans 15 amino acids. V was shortened by 0 bases and J by 0 bases, with 7 bases between the two germline ends. Germline-derived CDR1 and CDR2 are SGHNT and YYREEE (reference sequence). Written as DNA, the CDR3 is TGTGCCAGCAGCTTGGAGCTAGCCTCCTACAATGAGCAGTTCTTC. This sequence encodes CASSLELASYNEQFF.

The chain's CDR3 is CASSEGAGMNTEAFF. The CDR3 DNA reads as TGTGCCAGCAGTGAAGGGGCCGGCATGAACACTGAAGCTTTCTTT. V usage is TRBV2 and J usage is TRBJ1-1; the D is unclear. Trimming removed 1 base at V and 0 bases at J, with 9 bases between. From germline, CDR1 is SNHLY and CDR2 FYNNEI. The CDR3 totals 15 residues. Looking up the rest from reference TRBV2 and TRBJ1-1 gives the full variable domain: EPEVTQTPSHQVTQMGQEVILRCVPISNHLYFYWYRQILGQKVEFLVSFYNNEISEKSEIFDDQFSVERPDGSNFTLKIRSTKLEDSAMYFCASSEGAGMNTEAFFGQGTRLTVV.

The chain employs TRBV5-1 and TRBJ2-3; no firm D call. Germline V gene sequence: CDR1 SGHRS, CDR2 YFSETQ. CDR3 length equals 13 residues. CDR3 residues: CASALTSTDTQYF. CDR3 bases: TGCGCGAGCGCGCTAACTAGCACAGATACGCAGTATTTT.

The chain has TRBV6-5 and TRBJ1-6; no clear D gene. Between the trimmed V and J ends, which lost 4 bases and 6 bases, there was a span of 10 bases. Germline assignment: CDR1 MNHEY and CDR2 SVGAGI. CDR3 length equals 14 residues. The CDR3 bases are TGTGCCAGCAGTTCGTCCAGGTTTAATTCACCCCTCCACTTT. It is translated as CASSSSRFNSPLHF.

This clone was counted a single time. The rearrangement joins TRBV7-9 to TRBJ1-4; D ambiguous. The V gene lost 1 base and the J gene lost 5 bases, with 11 bases spanning the gap. The CDR3 has 15 amino acids. Germline lookup yields CDR1 SEHNR and CDR2 FQNEAQ (reference sequence). CDR3 protein: CASSLDPIVNEKLFF. The CDR3, as DNA: TGTGCCAGCAGCTTAGACCCCATAGTGAATGAAAAACTGTTTTTT.

The gene calls are TRBV10-3 and TRBJ2-7; tentatively, D is TRBD1 (6 bases). This CDR3 comprises 12 residues. The germline gives CDR1 ENHRY, CDR2 SYGVKD. Deletions cut 10 bases from V and 4 bases from J, with 14 bases between. The CDR3 is CANRESAYEQYF. The CDR3 DNA is TGTGCCAACAGGGAGTCGGCATACGAGCAGTACTTC.

This clone is a singleton in its sample. The chain has TRBV7-2 and TRBJ2-7, with a possible D match to TRBD2 (6 bases). The CDR3 is 15 amino acids. Germline V gene lookup returns CDR1 SGHTA and CDR2 FQGNSA. V was clipped by 5 bases and J by 6 bases, with 20 bases between them. Written as DNA, the CDR3 is TGTGCCAGCAGCCTCTCCGGGACTCAAGCCTCCGAGCAGTACTTC. This translates into CASSLSGTQASEQYF. Supplemented by reference TRBV7-2 and TRBJ2-7, the full variable domain reads GAGVSQSPSNKVTEKGKDVELRCDPISGHTALYWYRQSLGQGLEFLIYFQGNSAPDKSGLPSDRFSAERTGGSVSTLTIQRTQQEDSAVYLCASSLSGTQASEQYFGPGTRLTVT.

This clone has only a few counts. This CDR3 reads CASSQDTGASYEQYF. CDR3 DNA: TGCGCCAGCAGCCAAGATACAGGGGCCTCCTACGAGCAGTACTTC. This chain links TRBV4-3 with TRBJ2-7, with 7 nucleotides matching TRBD1. This CDR3 has 15 residues. With 0 bases clipped from V and 0 bases from J, the junction kept 2 bases outside the gene matches. Germline lookup yields CDR1 LGHNA and CDR2 YSLEER.

This chain connects TRBV29-1 to TRBJ2-5; 8 nucleotides align to TRBD1. Looked up from germline, CDR1 is SQVTM and CDR2 is ANQGSEA. This CDR3 has 12 residues. Losses at the gene ends were 7 bases for V and 5 bases for J; bases not matched to a gene: 6. CDR3 sequence: CSAGDRGETQYF. CDR3 sequence (DNA): TGCAGCGCCGGAGACAGGGGCGAGACCCAGTACTTC.

The chain links TRBV7-8 to TRBJ2-7; TRBD1 is a possible D gene (5 bases). V was cut by 2 bases and J by 6 bases, with 5 bases left in between. From germline, CDR1 is SGHVS and CDR2 FQNEAQ. The CDR3 covers 11 residues. Here the CDR3 reads CASSLQGEQYF. The CDR3 region has the DNA TGTGCCAGCAGCTTACAGGGCGAGCAGTACTTC.

V and J are TRBV25-1 and TRBJ2-7, with D tentatively TRBD2 (5 bases). Trimming stripped 3 bases from V and 1 base from J, with 13 bases between. This CDR3 comprises 15 residues. Germline-derived CDR1 and CDR2 are MGHDK and SYGVNS. CDR3 bases: TGTGCCAGCAGTGATCCCGACCGGGATTCCTACGAGCAGTACTTC. Translated: CASSDPDRDSYEQYF.

This clone was counted only a few times. The chain links TRBV19 to TRBJ2-3; D is perhaps TRBD2 (5 bases). V was trimmed by 5 bases and J by 1 base, leaving 13 bases between them. Germline V gene sequence: CDR1 LNHDA, CDR2 SQIVND (reference sequence). The CDR3 extends over 15 amino acids. CDR3 residues: CASSLRAFGTDTQYF. The CDR3 DNA follows: TGTGCCAGTAGTTTGCGGGCCTTTGGCACAGATACGCAGTATTTT.

The rearrangement uses TRBV6-1 and TRBJ1-1; 10 bases align to TRBD1. CDR3 length: 14 amino acids. J lost 7 bases, V lost 4 bases, and 6 bases had no gene match. Germline values: CDR1 MNHNS, CDR2 SASEGT. CDR3: CASSVRQGAIEAFF. The CDR3 DNA follows: TGTGCCAGCAGTGTACGACAGGGGGCTATTGAAGCTTTCTTT.